The clone carrying this T cell receptor beta chain was observed a handful of times. Its antigen is still unknown. What was sequenced were expressed TCRB transcripts, since all of the isolated RNA had been reverse transcribed. TCRdb's table, derived via immunoSEQ multiplex PCR, lists solely in-frame clones and lacks some. Of about 150,000 clones in the sample, 10% were seen once. Germline V gives CDR1 SEHNR, CDR2 FQNEAQ (reference sequence). CDR3 length equals 13 residues. The J segment lost 8 bases and the V segment lost 5 bases, leaving 6 bases of the junction unmatched. The data stem from a study of beta chain features in type 1 diabetes. Study observations and caveats: TCRB CDR3s were moderately but significantly shorter in Type 1 diabetes patients in all four CD4+ subsets.

This clonotype originated in a man under 40 with type 1 diabetes. The chain uses TRBV7-9 and TRBJ2-1, with 7 bases that match TRBD1. Sequenced sample: central memory CD4+ T cells from blood. For the CDR3, the DNA is TGTGCCAGCAGCCTTACGACAGGGCATGAGCAGTTCTTC. Translating gives CASSLTTGHEQFF.